The rows below give T cell receptor beta chains drawn from one sample of a study of blood T cell repertoires in COVID-19. Method: immunoSEQ multiplex PCR; TCRdb's copy keeps in-frame clones and lacks some. The data contain 200,000 to 250,000 clones, around nine tenths of them singletons. Sequencing was done on a sample of peripheral blood. Receptor source: a woman between 40 and 50 years old with acute or convalescent COVID-19. Each CDR3 is given with its conserved first and last residue. A D gene is named only where the DNA matches it firmly. Size tells how often a clone was seen (once, few, many) or the class of an expanded clone, and some rows leave it out.

V gene	D gene	clone size	J gene	CDR3 DNA	CDR3 protein
TRBV30	TRBD1	-	TRBJ1-4	TGTGCCTGGAGTCCCGGGACAGTGAATGAAAAACTGTTTTTT	CAWSPGTVNEKLFF
TRBV5-1	TRBD1	-	TRBJ1-1	TGCGCCAGCAGCCCCGGACAGGGGGGTACCACTGAAGCTTTCTTT	CASSPGQGGTTEAFF
TRBV5-4	TRBD2	once	TRBJ2-1	TGTGCCAGCAGCCCACGGAGTAGCGGGGGCCGCCGGGACAGCGAGCAGTTCTTC	CASSPRSSGGRRDSEQFF
TRBV7-9	TRBD1	-	TRBJ2-5	TGTGCCAGCAGCCTCAGGGGGCCCCAAGAGACCCAGTACTTC	CASSLRGPQETQYF
TRBV28	-	-	TRBJ1-2	TGTGCCAGCAGTTTGCGAATCGGCAGGGGCAGGTGGGACTATGGCTACACCTTC	CASSLRIGRGRWDYGYTF
TRBV10-3	TRBD2	-	TRBJ2-5	TGTGCCATCAGTAGGACTAGCGGGGAGATACAAGAGACCCAGTACTTC	CAISRTSGEIQETQYF
TRBV19	-	-	TRBJ2-6	TGTGCCAGTAGCCCACACGGGACTGTTGGGGCCAACGTCCTGACTTTC	CASSPHGTVGANVLTF
TRBV19	-	few	TRBJ2-5	TGTGCCAGTACCCCCCGGGGAGCCCAAGAGACCCAGTACTTC	CASTPRGAQETQYF
TRBV3-1/TRBV3-2	-	-	TRBJ1-1	TGTGCCAGCAGCCAGGGGGGAGAAGCTTTCTTT	CASSQGGEAFF
TRBV9	TRBD2	-	TRBJ2-2	TGTGCCAGCAGCTCTAGCGGGGGGTACACCGGGGAGCTGTTTTTT	CASSSSGGYTGELFF
TRBV2	TRBD1	-	TRBJ1-2	TGTGCCAGCAGGATGACAGGGGAAAAGTATGGCTACACCTTC	CASRMTGEKYGYTF
TRBV6-5	-	-	TRBJ1-5	TGTGCCAGCAGTTCCAGGGGCAATCAGCCCCAGCATTTT	CASSSRGNQPQHF
TRBV7-6	TRBD2	-	TRBJ2-5	TGTGCCAGCAGCCCGGGGGGGTCGCGGGGAGAGACCCAGTACTTC	CASSPGGSRGETQYF
TRBV6-4	-	-	TRBJ1-2	TGTGCCAGCAGTAAAGACAGCACCCCTTTTGGCTACACCTTC	CASSKDSTPFGYTF
TRBV28	-	-	TRBJ1-6	TGTGCCAGCAGTCTCAGAAATTCACCCCTCCACTTT	CASSLRNSPLHF
TRBV5-1	TRBD2	-	TRBJ2-3	TGCGCCAGCAGCGTAAGCTTAGCGGGGGGCGGAGATACGCAGTATTTT	CASSVSLAGGGDTQYF
TRBV27	TRBD1	-	TRBJ1-2	TGTGCCAGCAGCTGGGGACAGGGGGCGGACTATGGCTACACCTTC	CASSWGQGADYGYTF
TRBV3-1/TRBV3-2	-	-	TRBJ1-1	TGTGCCAGCACCACAAAAAAGACCACAGGACTACCTGAAGCTTTCTTT	CASTTKKTTGLPEAFF
TRBV7-9	TRBD1	-	TRBJ2-1	TGTGCCAGCAGCTTAGATGGACAGGGCCAGACACGGAATGAGCAGTTCTTC	CASSLDGQGQTRNEQFF
TRBV4-1	TRBD1	-	TRBJ1-2	TGCGCCAGCAGCCAAGTCAACAGGGGGCTCCGGAATGGCTACACCTTC	CASSQVNRGLRNGYTF
TRBV9	TRBD1	-	TRBJ2-1	TGTGCCAGCAGCGACAACCGGGACAGGGGGCATAATGAGCAGTTCTTC	CASSDNRDRGHNEQFF
TRBV6-1	TRBD1	-	TRBJ1-1	TGTGCCAGCAGTGAGGGACAGAGCACTGAAGCTTTCTTT	CASSEGQSTEAFF